The T cell receptor beta chain under discussion was sequenced for a study of glioma-infiltrating T cells. This clonotype was seen at least ten times. TCR alpha and beta CDR3 regions were amplified from RNA using iRepertoire nested multiplex PCR. From the multiplex PCR reads, TCRdb called clonotypes with MiXCR, one entry per CDR3 protein. The sample records 150,000 to 200,000 distinct CDR3 sequences, about 32% being singletons. The CDR3 is made up of 16 amino acids. V shed 1 base, J shed 5 bases, and the junction held 9 bases outside the gene matches. Germline values: CDR1 SEHNR, CDR2 FQNEAQ (reference sequence).

This clonotype was obtained from a human donor with low-grade glioma or glioblastoma, undergoing nonglioma brain surgery, or in good health (not recorded which). The chain is built from TRBV7-9 and TRBJ2-5, with 8 bases aligning to TRBD2. Material for sequencing was glioma tissue, nonneoplastic brain tissue, or PBMCs (not recorded which). Here the CDR3 DNA reads TGTGCCAGCAGCTTAGTTGGAGCGGGAGATCATGAGACCCAGTACTTC. This gives the protein CASSLVGAGDHETQYF. Combining the CDR3 with reference TRBV7-9 and TRBJ2-5 gives the whole variable domain DTGVSQNPRHKITKRGQNVTFRCDPISEHNRLYWYRQTLGQGPEFLTYFQNEAQLEKSRLLSDRFSAERPKGSFSTLEIQRTEQGDSAMYLCASSLVGAGDHETQYFGPGTRLLVL.